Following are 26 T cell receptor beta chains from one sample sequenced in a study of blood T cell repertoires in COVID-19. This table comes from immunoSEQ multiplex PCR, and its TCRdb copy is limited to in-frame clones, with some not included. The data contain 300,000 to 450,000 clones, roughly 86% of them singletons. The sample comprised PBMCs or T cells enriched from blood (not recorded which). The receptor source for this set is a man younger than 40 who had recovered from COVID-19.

For the CDR3, the DNA is TGTGCCAGCTCTCGAAGGACAGAATCCTACGAGCAGTACTTC. Its protein product is CASSRRTESYEQYF. The J gene is TRBJ2-7, the V gene TRBV18; possibly TRBD1 for D (6 bases). Germline CDR1 KGHSH, CDR2 LQKENI. The CDR3 has 14 residues. Trimming shortened V by 6 bases and J by 1 base, and 13 bases separated the two germline ends.

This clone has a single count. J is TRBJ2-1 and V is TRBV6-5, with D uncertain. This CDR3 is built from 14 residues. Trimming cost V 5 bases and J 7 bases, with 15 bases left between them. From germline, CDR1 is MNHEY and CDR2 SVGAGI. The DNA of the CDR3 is TGTGCCAGCAGTCCTCGTGGAGTACCAAATGAGCAGTTCTTC. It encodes CASSPRGVPNEQFF.

This CDR3 is CASSTRTGGWGGIHGYTF. The CDR3 DNA follows: TGTGCCAGCAGCACCCGGACAGGGGGTTGGGGTGGGATTCATGGCTACACCTTC. The rearrangement uses TRBV7-8 and TRBJ1-2; TRBD1 agrees at 10 bases. V gave up 5 bases and J gave up 6 bases; unmatched junction bases: 18. The CDR3 sequence is 18 residues long. Looked up from germline, CDR1 is SGHVS and CDR2 is FQNEAQ. Supplemented by reference TRBV7-8 and TRBJ1-2, the full variable domain reads GAGVSQSPRYKVAKRGQDVALRCDPISGHVSLFWYQQALGQGPEFLTYFQNEAQLDKSGLPSDRFFAERPEGSVSTLKIQRTQQEDSAVYLCASSTRTGGWGGIHGYTFGSGTRLTVV.

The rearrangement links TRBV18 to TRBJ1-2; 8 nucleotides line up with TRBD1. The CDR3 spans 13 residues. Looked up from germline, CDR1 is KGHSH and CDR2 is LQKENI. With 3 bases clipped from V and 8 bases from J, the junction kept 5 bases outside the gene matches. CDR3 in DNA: TGTGCCAGCTCACCCCAGGGGGCGCAAGGCTACACCTTC. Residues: CASSPQGAQGYTF.

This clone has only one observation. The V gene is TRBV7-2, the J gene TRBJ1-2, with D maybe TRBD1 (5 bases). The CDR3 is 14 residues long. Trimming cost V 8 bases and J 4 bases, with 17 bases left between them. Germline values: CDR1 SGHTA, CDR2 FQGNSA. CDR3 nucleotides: TGTGCCAGCCCGGGGGTGGGGGATATCTATGGCTACACCTTC. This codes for CASPGVGDIYGYTF.

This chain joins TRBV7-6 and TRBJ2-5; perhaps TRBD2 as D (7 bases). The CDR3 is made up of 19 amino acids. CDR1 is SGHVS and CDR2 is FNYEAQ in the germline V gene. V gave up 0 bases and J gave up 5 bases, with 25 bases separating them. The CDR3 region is CASSLAVGLVGGAMETQYF. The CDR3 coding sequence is TGTGCCAGCAGCTTAGCTGTGGGATTGGTTGGGGGGGCCATGGAGACCCAGTACTTC.

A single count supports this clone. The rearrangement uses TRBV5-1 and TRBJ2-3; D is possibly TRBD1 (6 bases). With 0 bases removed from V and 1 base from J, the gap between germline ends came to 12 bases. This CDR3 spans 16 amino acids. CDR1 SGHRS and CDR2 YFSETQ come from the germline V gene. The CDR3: CASSLGQAIGTDTQYF. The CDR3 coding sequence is TGCGCCAGCAGCTTGGGACAGGCGATTGGCACAGATACGCAGTATTTT. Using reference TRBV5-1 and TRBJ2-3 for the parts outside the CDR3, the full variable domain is KAGVTQTPRYLIKTRGQQVTLSCSPISGHRSVSWYQQTPGQGLQFLFEYFSETQRNKGNFPGRFSGRQFSNSRSEMNVSTLELGDSALYLCASSLGQAIGTDTQYFGPGTRLTVL.

Here the CDR3 reads CASSLGYGLDRDGYTF. CDR3 nucleotides: TGTGCCAGCAGCCTAGGATACGGGCTGGACAGGGATGGCTACACCTTC. The chain couples TRBV11-2 to TRBJ1-2; TRBD1 aligns across 8 bases. The CDR3 is 16 residues long. V dropped 5 bases and J dropped 6; count of bases not matched to a gene: 14. Germline V CDR1 and CDR2: SGHAT, FQNNGV.

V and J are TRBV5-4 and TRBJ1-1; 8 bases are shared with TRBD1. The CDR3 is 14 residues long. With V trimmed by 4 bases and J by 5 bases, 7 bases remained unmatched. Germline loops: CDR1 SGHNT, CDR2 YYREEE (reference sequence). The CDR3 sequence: CASSVRDRRTEAFF. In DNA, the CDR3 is TGTGCCAGCAGCGTGAGGGACAGGCGGACTGAAGCTTTCTTT.

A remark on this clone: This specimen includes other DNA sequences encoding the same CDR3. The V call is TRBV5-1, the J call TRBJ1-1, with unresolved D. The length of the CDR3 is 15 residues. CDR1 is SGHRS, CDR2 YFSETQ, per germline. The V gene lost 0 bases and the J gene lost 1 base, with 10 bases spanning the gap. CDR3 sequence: CASSLVAGANTEAFF. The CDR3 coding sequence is TGCGCCAGCAGCTTGGTGGCAGGTGCGAACACTGAAGCTTTCTTT.

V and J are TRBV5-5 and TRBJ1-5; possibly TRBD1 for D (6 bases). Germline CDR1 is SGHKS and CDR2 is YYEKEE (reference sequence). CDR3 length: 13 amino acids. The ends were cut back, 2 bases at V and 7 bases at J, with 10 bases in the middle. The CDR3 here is CASSFTGQQPQHF. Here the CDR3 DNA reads TGTGCCAGCAGCTTTACAGGGCAACAGCCCCAGCATTTT.

The CDR3 protein is CASSYSAGTGVHEQYF. The CDR3 bases are TGTGCCAGCAGTTACTCGGCCGGGACAGGGGTCCACGAGCAGTACTTC. This sequence joins TRBV6-5 and TRBJ2-7; 10 bases fit TRBD1. V trimming: 0 bases; J trimming: 5 bases; junction bases outside the gene matches: 7. Germline loops: CDR1 MNHEY, CDR2 SVGAGI. This CDR3 contains 16 residues.

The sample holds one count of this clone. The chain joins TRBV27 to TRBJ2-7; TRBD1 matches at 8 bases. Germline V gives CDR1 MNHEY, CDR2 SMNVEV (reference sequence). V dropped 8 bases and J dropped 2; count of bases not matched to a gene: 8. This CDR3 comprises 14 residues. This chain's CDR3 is CASGPLDRAYEQYF. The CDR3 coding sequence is TGTGCCAGCGGCCCGTTGGACAGGGCCTACGAGCAGTACTTC.

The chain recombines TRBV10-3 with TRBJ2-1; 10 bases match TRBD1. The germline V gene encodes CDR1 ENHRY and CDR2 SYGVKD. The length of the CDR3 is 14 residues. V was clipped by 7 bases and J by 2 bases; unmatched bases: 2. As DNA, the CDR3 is TGTGCCATCACCGGGACAGGGGCCTACAATGAGCAGTTCTTC. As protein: CAITGTGAYNEQFF.

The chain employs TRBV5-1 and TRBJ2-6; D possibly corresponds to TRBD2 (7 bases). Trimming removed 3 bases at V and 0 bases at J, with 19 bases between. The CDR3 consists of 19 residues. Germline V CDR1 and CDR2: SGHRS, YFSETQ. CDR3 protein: CASSWEAGHVFSGANVLTF. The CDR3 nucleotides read TGCGCCAGCAGCTGGGAAGCGGGACACGTCTTCTCTGGGGCCAACGTCCTGACTTTC.

The CDR3 DNA sequence: TGTGCCAGCAGTGGACAGCCGACCGGGGAGCTGTTTTTT. It specifies CASSGQPTGELFF. The J gene is TRBJ2-2, the V gene TRBV2; D may be TRBD1 (5 bases). CDR3 length: 13 residues. V lost 4 bases to trimming and J lost 5 bases, with 8 bases between them. Germline CDR1 and CDR2: SNHLY and FYNNEI. The whole variable domain, filled in from reference TRBV2 and TRBJ2-2, reads EPEVTQTPSHQVTQMGQEVILRCVPISNHLYFYWYRQILGQKVEFLVSFYNNEISEKSEIFDDQFSVERPDGSNFTLKIRSTKLEDSAMYFCASSGQPTGELFFGEGSRLTVL.

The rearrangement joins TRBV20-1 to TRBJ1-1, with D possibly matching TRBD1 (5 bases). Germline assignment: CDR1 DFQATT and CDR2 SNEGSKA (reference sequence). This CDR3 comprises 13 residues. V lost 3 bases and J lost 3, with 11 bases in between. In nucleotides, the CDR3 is TGCAGTGCTAGTCAGGGTTTGGACACTGAAGCTTTCTTT. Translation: CSASQGLDTEAFF.

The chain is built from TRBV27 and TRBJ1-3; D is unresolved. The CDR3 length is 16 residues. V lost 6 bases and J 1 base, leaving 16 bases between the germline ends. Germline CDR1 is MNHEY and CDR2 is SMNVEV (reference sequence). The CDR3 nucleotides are TGTGCCAGCAGGGCTATGGGCACCGCATCTGGAAACACCATATATTTT. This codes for CASRAMGTASGNTIYF.

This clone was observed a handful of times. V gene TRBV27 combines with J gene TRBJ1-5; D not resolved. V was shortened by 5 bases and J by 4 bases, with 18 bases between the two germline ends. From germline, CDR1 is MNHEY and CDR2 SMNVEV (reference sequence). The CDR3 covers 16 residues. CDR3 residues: CASSRRGVELNQPQHF. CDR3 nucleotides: TGTGCCAGCAGTCGCCGCGGAGTTGAGCTGAATCAGCCCCAGCATTTT.

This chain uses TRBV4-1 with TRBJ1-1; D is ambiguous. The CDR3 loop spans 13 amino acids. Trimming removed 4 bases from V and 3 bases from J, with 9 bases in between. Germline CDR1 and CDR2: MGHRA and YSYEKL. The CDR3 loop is CASSPSGDTEAFF. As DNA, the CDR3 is TGCGCCAGCAGCCCTAGCGGGGACACTGAAGCTTTCTTT.

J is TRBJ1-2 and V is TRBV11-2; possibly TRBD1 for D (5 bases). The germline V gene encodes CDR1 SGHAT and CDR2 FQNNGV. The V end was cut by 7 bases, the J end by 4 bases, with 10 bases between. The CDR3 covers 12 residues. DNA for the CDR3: TGTGCCAGCAAGACAGACCTCTATGGCTACACCTTC. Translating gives CASKTDLYGYTF.

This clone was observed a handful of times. The CDR3 nucleotides read TGTGCCAGCAGCTCCTTAGGGGCCGGGGAGCTGTTTTTT. Encoded protein: CASSSLGAGELFF. This chain connects TRBV6-5 to TRBJ2-2; TRBD1 might be the D (5 bases). CDR3 length: 13 amino acids. Germline CDR1 is MNHEY and CDR2 is SVGAGI. Trimming cost V 6 bases and J 6 bases, with 11 bases left between them.

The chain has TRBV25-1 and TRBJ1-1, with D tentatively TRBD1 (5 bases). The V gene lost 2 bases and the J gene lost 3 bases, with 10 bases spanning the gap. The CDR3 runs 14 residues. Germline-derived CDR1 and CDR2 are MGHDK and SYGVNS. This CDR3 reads CASSEPDSYTEAFF. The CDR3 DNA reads TGTGCCAGCAGTGAACCAGACAGCTACACTGAAGCTTTCTTT.

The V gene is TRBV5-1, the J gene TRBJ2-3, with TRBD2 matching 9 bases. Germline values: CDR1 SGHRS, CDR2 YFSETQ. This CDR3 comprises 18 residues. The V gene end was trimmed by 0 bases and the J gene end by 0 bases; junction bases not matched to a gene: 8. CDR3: CASSLEGSGGPSTDTQYF. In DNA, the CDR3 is TGCGCCAGCAGCTTGGAGGGTAGCGGGGGACCTAGCACAGATACGCAGTATTTT.

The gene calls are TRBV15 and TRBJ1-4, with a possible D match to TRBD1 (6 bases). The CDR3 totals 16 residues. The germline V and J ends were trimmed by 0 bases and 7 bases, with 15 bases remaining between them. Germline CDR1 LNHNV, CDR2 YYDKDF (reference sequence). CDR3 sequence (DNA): TGTGCCACCAGCAGAGATCTACTGGACAGCGGTGAAAAACTGTTTTTT. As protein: CATSRDLLDSGEKLFF.

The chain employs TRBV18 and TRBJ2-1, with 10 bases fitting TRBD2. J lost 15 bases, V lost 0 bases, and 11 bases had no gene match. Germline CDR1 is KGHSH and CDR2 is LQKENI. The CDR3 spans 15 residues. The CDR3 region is CASSPPRTSGTIRFF. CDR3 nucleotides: TGTGCCAGCTCACCACCAAGGACTAGCGGCACGATCAGGTTCTTC.